Each of the 31 T cell receptor beta chains below was sequenced from the same sample in a study of shared clonotypes between healthy human individuals. TCRdb keeps only in-frame clones here, not all; method: immunoSEQ multiplex PCR. Of approximately 480,000 clones listed, 75% to 80% are singletons. The source material was PBMCs. The receptors shown here come from a woman aged 40 to 49 in good health. Some clones in this sample may be carry-over from other donors' samples.

The rearrangement joins TRBV9 to TRBJ2-1, with TRBD2 identical over 13 bases. Germline V gene data show CDR1 as SGDLS and CDR2 as YYNGEE. The CDR3 sequence is 19 residues long. The ends lost 0 bases at V and 9 bases at J; junction bases unmatched: 15. In nucleotides, the CDR3 is TGTGCCAGCAGCGTAGGATTGATTTGGACTAGCGGGAGTTATAGTGAGCAGTTCTTC. It translates to CASSVGLIWTSGSYSEQFF.

The chain links TRBV19 to TRBJ2-7, with D possibly being TRBD2 (5 bases). Trimming pared 3 bases from V and 4 bases from J, leaving 13 bases between. Germline V gene lookup returns CDR1 LNHDA and CDR2 SQIVND (reference sequence). The CDR3 contains 14 residues. The CDR3 region is CASSITGMEYEQYF. The CDR3 nucleotides read TGTGCCAGTAGTATTACCGGGATGGAATACGAGCAGTACTTC. The entire variable domain, with the rest obtained from reference TRBV19 and TRBJ2-7, is as follows: DGGITQSPKYLFRKEGQNVTLSCEQNLNHDAMYWYRQDPGQGLRLIYYSQIVNDFQKGDIAEGYSVSREKKESFPLTVTSAQKNPTAFYLCASSITGMEYEQYFGPGTRLTVT.

This clone showed up just once. The chain recombines TRBV7-8 with TRBJ1-2; D perhaps matches TRBD1 (5 bases). CDR1 SGHVS and CDR2 FQNEAQ come from the germline V gene. The CDR3 extends over 14 amino acids. V lost 1 base, J lost 0 bases, and 6 bases lay in between. The chain's CDR3 is CASSLGRANYGYTF. DNA of the CDR3: TGTGCCAGCAGCTTAGGCAGGGCTAACTATGGCTACACCTTC. Drawing the rest from reference TRBV7-8 and TRBJ1-2, the complete variable domain is GAGVSQSPRYKVAKRGQDVALRCDPISGHVSLFWYQQALGQGPEFLTYFQNEAQLDKSGLPSDRFFAERPEGSVSTLKIQRTQQEDSAVYLCASSLGRANYGYTFGSGTRLTVV.

The chain recombines TRBV4-3 with TRBJ2-1; 14 bases agree with TRBD2. The trim removed 0 bases at V and 9 bases at J, leaving 7 bases unmatched. Per the germline V gene, CDR1 is LGHNA and CDR2 is YSLEER. The CDR3 extends over 17 amino acids. In DNA, the CDR3 is TGCGCCAGCAGCCAAGATGGGACTAGCGGGAGAGGGGTTGAGCAGTTCTTC. It is translated as CASSQDGTSGRGVEQFF.

CDR3 region: CASSLLYLRAGYQPQHF. The CDR3 nucleotides are TGTGCCAGCAGTTTATTATACTTGAGGGCAGGCTATCAGCCCCAGCATTTT. The chain employs TRBV28 and TRBJ1-5, with D uncertain. The CDR3 covers 17 residues. Trimming stripped 1 base from V and 5 bases from J, with 18 bases between. Germline assignment: CDR1 MDHEN and CDR2 SYDVKM. Looking up the rest from reference TRBV28 and TRBJ1-5 gives the full variable domain: DVKVTQSSRYLVKRTGEKVFLECVQDMDHENMFWYRQDPGLGLRLIYFSYDVKMKEKGDIPEGYSVSREKKERFSLILESASTNQTSMYLCASSLLYLRAGYQPQHFGDGTRLSIL.

This sequence joins TRBV20-1 and TRBJ1-2; TRBD1 might be the D (6 bases). V dropped 6 bases and J dropped 4 bases, with 9 bases sitting between them. CDR3 length: 11 residues. CDR1 is DFQATT and CDR2 is SNEGSKA in the germline V gene (reference sequence). CDR3 coding DNA: TGCAGTGCCCGGGACATCTATGGCTACACCTTC. Its translation is CSARDIYGYTF.

This sequence joins TRBV28 and TRBJ2-3; 8 bases line up with TRBD1. J was trimmed by 3 bases and V by 3 bases; bases with no gene match: 8. In germline, CDR1 is MDHEN, CDR2 SYDVKM. The CDR3 sequence is 16 residues long. CDR3 sequence (DNA): TGTGCCAGCAGTTTCTTTCCCAGGGGGCTGACAGATACGCAGTATTTT. Translation: CASSFFPRGLTDTQYF.

This clone came up a few times. The chain carries TRBV7-6 and TRBJ2-3, with a tentative D call TRBD1 (5 bases). Germline V gene sequence: CDR1 SGHVS, CDR2 FNYEAQ. V lost 1 base and J 2 bases, leaving 7 bases between the germline ends. The CDR3 length is 14 residues. In DNA, the CDR3 is TGTGCCAGCAGCTTAGACGGACACACAGATACGCAGTATTTT. Encoded protein: CASSLDGHTDTQYF.

This clone was recorded once. This chain joins TRBV27 and TRBJ2-1, with TRBD1 matching over 11 bases. V dropped 8 bases and J dropped 8; count of bases not matched to a gene: 5. Germline loops: CDR1 MNHEY, CDR2 SMNVEV (reference sequence). This CDR3 has 13 residues. CDR3: CASWDRGRDEQFF. The CDR3 DNA is TGTGCCAGCTGGGACAGGGGGAGGGATGAGCAGTTCTTC.

The chain employs TRBV14 and TRBJ2-1, with D possibly matching TRBD2 (6 bases). Germline V CDR1 and CDR2: SGHDN, FVKESK. This CDR3 has 13 residues. The ends were cut back, 4 bases at V and 4 bases at J, with 8 bases in the middle. The chain's CDR3 is CASSPRGYNEQFF. As DNA, the CDR3 is TGTGCCAGCAGCCCCCGGGGGTACAATGAGCAGTTCTTC.

The chain combines TRBV5-5 with TRBJ1-2; TRBD1 aligns across 10 bases. Per the germline V gene, CDR1 is SGHKS and CDR2 is YYEKEE (reference sequence). This CDR3 region has 16 residues. Trimming took 4 bases from V and 7 from J; bases not matched to a gene: 13. The CDR3 here is CASSQTGGARLFGYTF. CDR3 nucleotides: TGTGCCAGCAGCCAGACAGGGGGCGCACGTCTTTTTGGCTACACCTTC. Full variable domain (missing parts from reference TRBV5-5 and TRBJ1-2): DAGVTQSPTHLIKTRGQQVTLRCSPISGHKSVSWYQQVLGQGPQFIFQYYEKEERGRGNFPDRFSARQFPNYSSELNVNALLLGDSALYLCASSQTGGARLFGYTFGSGTRLTVV.

V usage is TRBV6-5 and J usage is TRBJ2-7; D ambiguous. From germline, CDR1 is MNHEY and CDR2 SVGAGI. V lost 5 bases, J lost 2 bases, and 10 bases lay in between. The CDR3 runs 13 residues. The CDR3 loop is CASSRASTYEQYF. The CDR3 nucleotides are TGTGCCAGCAGTAGAGCTTCAACCTACGAGCAGTACTTC.

This chain links TRBV4-3 with TRBJ2-7, with 10 bases identical to TRBD2. The CDR3 runs to 16 residues. Germline V lookup: CDR1 LGHNA, CDR2 YSLEER. J was trimmed by 7 bases and V by 0 bases; bases with no gene match: 9. The CDR3 is CASSQDRLAGVGEQYF. In nucleotides, the CDR3 is TGCGCCAGCAGCCAAGATCGCCTAGCGGGAGTGGGGGAGCAGTACTTC.

The chain combines TRBV19 with TRBJ1-5; no firm D call. Germline CDR1 LNHDA, CDR2 SQIVND (reference sequence). The CDR3 has 15 amino acids. The V gene lost 3 bases and the J gene lost 0 bases, with 9 bases spanning the gap. CDR3 region: CASSMTAYSNQPQHF. CDR3 nucleotide sequence: TGTGCCAGTAGTATGACCGCGTATAGCAATCAGCCCCAGCATTTT.

The chain couples TRBV7-3 to TRBJ2-3; TRBD2 is a possible D gene (6 bases). The CDR3 sequence is 16 residues long. Germline values: CDR1 SGHTA, CDR2 FQGTGA. Between the trimmed V and J ends, which lost 5 bases and 1 base, there was a span of 16 bases. The CDR3 spells CASSPYSGTGTDTQYF. CDR3 DNA sequence: TGTGCCAGCAGCCCGTATAGCGGTACAGGCACAGATACGCAGTATTTT.

The chain employs TRBV5-1 and TRBJ2-1; TRBD2 agrees at 10 bases. Trimming at V came to 1 base and at J to 6 bases, leaving 7 bases not matched to a gene. Germline V gene data show CDR1 as SGHRS and CDR2 as YFSETQ. The length of the CDR3 is 16 residues. In nucleotides, the CDR3 is TGCGCCAGCAGCTTGTTTGCTAGCGGGAGTACCAATGAGCAGTTCTTC. It codes for CASSLFASGSTNEQFF.

The rearrangement links TRBV7-3 to TRBJ2-5; 8 positions agree with TRBD1. The CDR3 is 15 amino acids. The germline gives CDR1 SGHTA, CDR2 FQGTGA. Trimming took 5 bases from V and 4 from J; bases not matched to a gene: 9. This chain's CDR3 is CASSPRTGLGETQYF. CDR3 in DNA: TGTGCCAGCAGCCCTAGGACAGGGTTGGGAGAGACCCAGTACTTC.

The rearrangement uses TRBV7-3 and TRBJ1-1; 8 bases map to TRBD1. CDR3 length equals 13 residues. The V gene's germline CDR1 is SGHTA and CDR2 FQGTGA. Trimming took 6 bases from V and 4 from J; bases not matched to a gene: 4. The CDR3 DNA reads TGTGCCAGCAGAGCAGGGGGCGGCACTGAAGCTTTCTTT. Encoded protein: CASRAGGGTEAFF.

This clone was seen more than once but under ten times. The gene calls are TRBV5-1 and TRBJ2-1, with a tentative D call TRBD1 (6 bases). V was cut by 5 bases and J by 2 bases, with 11 bases left in between. Germline-derived CDR1 and CDR2 are SGHRS and YFSETQ. The CDR3 has 14 residues. The CDR3 DNA reads TGCGCCAGCAGGTTTCGGGACACCTACAATGAGCAGTTCTTC. Translating gives CASRFRDTYNEQFF.

The genes are TRBV7-3 and TRBJ2-2; D call uncertain. Germline V gene sequence: CDR1 SGHTA, CDR2 FQGTGA. The CDR3 sequence is 13 residues long. V lost 0 bases, J lost 6 bases, and 5 bases lay in between. The CDR3: CASSLTYAGELFF. In DNA form, the CDR3 reads TGTGCCAGCAGCTTAACGTACGCCGGGGAGCTGTTTTTT.

The chain joins TRBV2 to TRBJ2-7, with 7 nucleotides matching TRBD1. The CDR3 covers 15 residues. V was pared by 2 bases and J by 3 bases, with 7 bases of the junction left unmatched. Germline V gene sequence: CDR1 SNHLY, CDR2 FYNNEI. In DNA, the CDR3 is TGTGCCAGCAGTGAAACAGGGGTTGGGGTCTACGAGCAGTACTTC. It codes for CASSETGVGVYEQYF.

This clone was recorded a few times. CDR3 amino acids: CAWSVLGRSSYNEQFF. The CDR3 coding sequence is TGTGCCTGGAGTGTTTTGGGCAGGAGCTCCTACAATGAGCAGTTCTTC. The V and J genes are TRBV30 and TRBJ2-1; D gene ambiguous. V shed 0 bases and J shed 0 bases, with 12 bases lying between them. The germline CDR1 and CDR2 sequences are GTSNPN and SVGIG (reference sequence). CDR3 length: 16 amino acids.

This chain uses TRBV6-5 with TRBJ2-6, with D maybe TRBD1 (6 bases). Looked up from germline, CDR1 is MNHEY and CDR2 is SVGAGI. The CDR3 runs 15 residues. V lost 2 bases and J 2 bases, leaving 7 bases between the germline ends. The CDR3 coding sequence is TGTGCCAGCAGTTACCAGGGGCCTGGGGCCAACGTCCTGACTTTC. Its protein is CASSYQGPGANVLTF.

This chain links TRBV15 with TRBJ2-5; the D gene is possibly TRBD1 (6 bases). The CDR3 is 17 residues long. Trimming took 4 bases from V and 0 from J, leaving 18 bases between them. The germline V gene encodes CDR1 LNHNV and CDR2 YYDKDF (reference sequence). The CDR3 here is CATSKGDQGGYQETQYF. The CDR3 DNA follows: TGTGCCACCAGCAAGGGGGATCAGGGTGGATACCAAGAGACCCAGTACTTC.

This clone was detected only once. The sample has other DNA sequences that encode this CDR3 too. The CDR3 nucleotides are TGTGCCAGCAGCTTAGACCAAACAGGGCTGTCCGGAGCACCCCAGCATTTT. It translates to CASSLDQTGLSGAPQHF. This chain connects TRBV7-2 to TRBJ1-5; possible D gene TRBD1, 6 bases. Germline CDR1 SGHTA, CDR2 FQGNSA. V was shortened by 1 base and J by 10 bases, with 23 bases between the two germline ends. This CDR3 spans 17 amino acids.

V gene TRBV2 combines with J gene TRBJ1-1, with TRBD1 matching 9 bases. Germline trimming cut 10 bases from V and 3 bases from J; bases unmatched to any gene: 6. Germline V gene lookup returns CDR1 SNHLY and CDR2 FYNNEI. The CDR3 sequence is 13 residues long. The DNA of the CDR3 is TGTGCCACCGGGACAGGGATGTACACTGAAGCTTTCTTT. Amino acid sequence: CATGTGMYTEAFF.

The rearrangement links TRBV6-1 to TRBJ2-7; either TRBD1 or TRBD2 may supply D (5 bases each). In germline, CDR1 is MNHNS, CDR2 SASEGT. V was trimmed by 5 bases and J by 2 bases, leaving 13 bases between them. The CDR3 sequence is 14 residues long. The CDR3 sequence is CASSIRDGPYEQYF. CDR3 in DNA: TGTGCCAGCAGTATCCGGGACGGACCCTACGAGCAGTACTTC.

The chain has TRBV7-8 and TRBJ1-5; 7 bases align to TRBD1. Per germline, CDR1 SGHVS and CDR2 FQNEAQ. The CDR3 extends over 14 amino acids. The ends lost 5 bases at V and 6 bases at J; junction bases unmatched: 7. The CDR3 bases are TGTGCCAGCAGCAACAACAGGGGAGGTCAGCCCCAGCATTTT. This sequence encodes CASSNNRGGQPQHF.

This sequence joins TRBV30 and TRBJ1-5; D might be TRBD1 (6 bases). From germline, CDR1 is GTSNPN and CDR2 SVGIG (reference sequence). This CDR3 spans 13 amino acids. The ends were cut back, 6 bases at V and 7 bases at J, with 16 bases in the middle. CDR3: CACSTGFSQPQHF. DNA of the CDR3: TGTGCCTGTTCGACAGGTTTCAGCCAGCCCCAGCATTTT.

Concerning this clone: The junction differs from germline at one of its ends, possibly a read error. This sample includes further DNA sequences coding for the same CDR3. The chain couples TRBV7-9 to TRBJ2-5; 13 bases align to TRBD2. There are 15 residues in the CDR3. Germline loops: CDR1 SEHNR, CDR2 FQNEAQ (reference sequence). Here the CDR3 DNA reads TGTGCCAGCAGCTTAGGGACTAGCGGGGGTGAGACCCAATACTTC. Amino acid sequence: CASSLGTSGGETQYF.

In this sample, this clone turned up a few times. The CDR3 is CASSRTSGSYEQYF. CDR3 bases: TGCGCCAGCAGCCGGACTAGCGGGAGCTACGAGCAGTACTTC. The rearrangement joins TRBV4-1 to TRBJ2-7; 13 nucleotides agree with TRBD2. Germline V gives CDR1 MGHRA, CDR2 YSYEKL. Trimming cost V 4 bases and J 3 bases; bases outside gene matches: 0. The CDR3 contains 14 residues.